This T cell receptor (beta chain) was sequenced during a study of CD8 T cells in Susac syndrome. Sequencing of TCR beta drew on CD8+ and CD4+ T cells from blood. Negative isolation yielded CD4+ and CD8+ T cells, and FACS enriched TEMRA cells. CDR3 length: 20 amino acids. V lost 5 bases to trimming and J lost 0 bases; unmatched junction nucleotides: 15. Germline CDR1 is MGHDK and CDR2 is SYGVNS. RNA was extracted with the RNeasy kit, and a quantity of about 0.45 to 1 ug was reverse transcribed using random hexamers. The authors amplified TCR beta CDR3 across 54 Vbeta and 13 Jbeta using immunoSEQ multiplex PCR. MiXCR was run by TCRdb on the immunoSEQ multiplex PCR reads, yielding one entry per CDR3 protein. The sample holds 400,000 or so distinct CDR3 sequences, roughly 85% seen once.

The chain is built from TRBV25-1 and TRBJ2-1; 11 bases align to TRBD2. Sequencing was performed on CD8+ T cells from PBMCs. This TCR was recovered from a human donor with multiple sclerosis. This CDR3 is CASSQEVGLAAQSSYNEQFF. CDR3 sequence (DNA): TGTGCCAGCAGTCAAGAAGTGGGACTAGCGGCCCAGAGCTCCTACAATGAGCAGTTCTTC.